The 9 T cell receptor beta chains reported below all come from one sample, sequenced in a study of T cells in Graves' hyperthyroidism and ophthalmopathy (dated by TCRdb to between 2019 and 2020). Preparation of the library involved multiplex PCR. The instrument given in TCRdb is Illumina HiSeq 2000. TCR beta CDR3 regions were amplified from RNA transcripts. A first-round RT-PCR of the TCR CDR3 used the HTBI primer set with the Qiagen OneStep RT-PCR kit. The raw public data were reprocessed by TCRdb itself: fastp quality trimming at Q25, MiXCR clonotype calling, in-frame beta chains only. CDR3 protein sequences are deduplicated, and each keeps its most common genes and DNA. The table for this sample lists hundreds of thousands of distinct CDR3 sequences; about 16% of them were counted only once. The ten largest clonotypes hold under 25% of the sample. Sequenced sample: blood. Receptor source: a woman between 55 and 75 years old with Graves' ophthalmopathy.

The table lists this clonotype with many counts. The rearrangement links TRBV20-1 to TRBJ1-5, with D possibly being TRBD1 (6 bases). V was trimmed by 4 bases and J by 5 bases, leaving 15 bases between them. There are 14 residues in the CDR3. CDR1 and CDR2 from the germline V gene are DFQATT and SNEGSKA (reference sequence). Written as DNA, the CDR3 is TGCAGTGCTAAGGGGGACGTCGGGTATCAGCCCCAGCATTTT. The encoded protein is CSAKGDVGYQPQHF.

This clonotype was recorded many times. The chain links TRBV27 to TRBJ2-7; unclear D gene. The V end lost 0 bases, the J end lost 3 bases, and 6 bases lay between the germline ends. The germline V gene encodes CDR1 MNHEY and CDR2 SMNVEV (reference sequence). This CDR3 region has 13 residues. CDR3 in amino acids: CASSLSMLYEQYF. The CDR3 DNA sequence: TGTGCCAGCAGTTTATCTATGCTCTACGAGCAGTACTTC.

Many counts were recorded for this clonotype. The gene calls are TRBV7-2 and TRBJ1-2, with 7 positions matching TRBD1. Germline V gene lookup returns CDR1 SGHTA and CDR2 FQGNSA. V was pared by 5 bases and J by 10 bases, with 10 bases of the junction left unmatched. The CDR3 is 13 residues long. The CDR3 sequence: CASSLGTAFDYTF. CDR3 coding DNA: TGTGCCAGCAGCCTCGGGACAGCTTTTGACTACACCTTC.

CDR3 coding DNA: TGTGCCAGCAGCGAAACCGGGACTAGGGGCGACAATGAGCAGTTCTTC. Its protein product is CASSETGTRGDNEQFF. The chain employs TRBV9 and TRBJ2-1; 8 positions match TRBD2. Per germline, CDR1 SGDLS and CDR2 YYNGEE. The ends lost 3 bases at V and 5 bases at J; junction bases unmatched: 10. The CDR3 has 16 amino acids.

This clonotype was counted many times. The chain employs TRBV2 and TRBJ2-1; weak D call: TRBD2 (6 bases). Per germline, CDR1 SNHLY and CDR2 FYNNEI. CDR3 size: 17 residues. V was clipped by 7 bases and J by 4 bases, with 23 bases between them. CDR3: CASIGGLGASRYNEQFF. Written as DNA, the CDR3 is TGTGCCAGCATCGGGGGATTAGGAGCATCCCGTTACAATGAGCAGTTCTTC.

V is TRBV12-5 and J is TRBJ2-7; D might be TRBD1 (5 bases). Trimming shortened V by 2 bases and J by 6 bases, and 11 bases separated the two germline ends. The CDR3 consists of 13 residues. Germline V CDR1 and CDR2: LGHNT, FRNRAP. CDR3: CASGLSTVFEQYF. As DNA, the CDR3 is TGTGCTAGTGGTTTGTCGACAGTATTCGAGCAGTACTTC.

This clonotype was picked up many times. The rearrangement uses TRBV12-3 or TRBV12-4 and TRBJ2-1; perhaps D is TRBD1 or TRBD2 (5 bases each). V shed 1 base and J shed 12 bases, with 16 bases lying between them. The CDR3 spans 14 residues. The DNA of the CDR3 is TGTGCCAGCAGTTTAGTAGGCCAGGGCGGGTTGCAGTTCTTC. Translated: CASSLVGQGGLQFF.

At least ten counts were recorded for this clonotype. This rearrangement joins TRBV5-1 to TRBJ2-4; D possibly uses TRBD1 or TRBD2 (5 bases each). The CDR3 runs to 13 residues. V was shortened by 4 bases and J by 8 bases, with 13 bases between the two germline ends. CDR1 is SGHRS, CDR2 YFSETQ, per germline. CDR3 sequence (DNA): TGCGCCAGCAGCGTAGACCGGGGCGACATTCAGTACTTC. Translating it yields CASSVDRGDIQYF.

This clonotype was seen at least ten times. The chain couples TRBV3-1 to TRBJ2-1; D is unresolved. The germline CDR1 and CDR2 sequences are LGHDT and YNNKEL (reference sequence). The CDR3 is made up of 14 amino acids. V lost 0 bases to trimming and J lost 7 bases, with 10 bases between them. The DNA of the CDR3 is TGTGCCAGCAGCCAAGATCTGGCTGGGAATGAGCAGTTCTTC. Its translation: CASSQDLAGNEQFF.